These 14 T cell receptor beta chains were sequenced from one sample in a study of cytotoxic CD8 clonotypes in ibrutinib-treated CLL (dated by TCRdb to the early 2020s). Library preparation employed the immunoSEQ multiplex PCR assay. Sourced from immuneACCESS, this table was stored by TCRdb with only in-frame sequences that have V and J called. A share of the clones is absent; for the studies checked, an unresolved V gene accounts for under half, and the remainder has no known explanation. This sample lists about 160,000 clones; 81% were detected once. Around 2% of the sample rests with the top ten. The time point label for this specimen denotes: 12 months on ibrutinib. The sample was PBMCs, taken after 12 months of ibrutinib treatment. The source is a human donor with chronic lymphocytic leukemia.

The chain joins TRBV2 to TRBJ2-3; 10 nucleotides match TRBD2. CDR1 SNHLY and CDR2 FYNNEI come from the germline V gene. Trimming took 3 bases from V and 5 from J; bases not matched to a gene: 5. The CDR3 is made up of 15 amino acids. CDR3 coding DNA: TGTGCCAGCAGTGACACTAGCGGGACGGGAGATACGCAGTATTTT. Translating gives CASSDTSGTGDTQYF.

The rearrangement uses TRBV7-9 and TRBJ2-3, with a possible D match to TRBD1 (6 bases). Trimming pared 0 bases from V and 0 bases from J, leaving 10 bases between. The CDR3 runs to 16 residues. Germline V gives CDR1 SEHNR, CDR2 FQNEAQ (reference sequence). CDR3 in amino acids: CASSLARGVSTDTQYF. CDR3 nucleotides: TGTGCCAGCAGCTTAGCCAGGGGCGTTAGCACAGATACGCAGTATTTT.

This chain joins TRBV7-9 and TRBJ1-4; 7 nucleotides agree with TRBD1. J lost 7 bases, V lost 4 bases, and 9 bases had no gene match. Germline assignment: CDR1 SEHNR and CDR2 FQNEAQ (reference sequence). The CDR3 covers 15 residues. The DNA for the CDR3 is TGTGCCAGCAGCTGGGCGACAGGGATATTTGAAAAACTGTTTTTT. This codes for CASSWATGIFEKLFF. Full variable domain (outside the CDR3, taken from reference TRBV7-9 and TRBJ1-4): DTGVSQNPRHKITKRGQNVTFRCDPISEHNRLYWYRQTLGQGPEFLTYFQNEAQLEKSRLLSDRFSAERPKGSFSTLEIQRTEQGDSAMYLCASSWATGIFEKLFFGSGTQLSVL.

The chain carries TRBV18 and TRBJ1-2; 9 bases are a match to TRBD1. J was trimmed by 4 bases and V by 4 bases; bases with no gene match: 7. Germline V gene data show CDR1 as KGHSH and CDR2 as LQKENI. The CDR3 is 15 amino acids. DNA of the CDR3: TGTGCCAGCTCACTTAGGGGACAGGGCTTCTATGGCTACACCTTC. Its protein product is CASSLRGQGFYGYTF.

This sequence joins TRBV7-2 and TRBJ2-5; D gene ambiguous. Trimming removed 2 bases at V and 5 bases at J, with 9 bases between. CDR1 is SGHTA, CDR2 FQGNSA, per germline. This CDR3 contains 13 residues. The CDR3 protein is CASSLPHTETQYF. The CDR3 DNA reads TGTGCCAGCAGCTTACCCCATACGGAGACCCAGTACTTC. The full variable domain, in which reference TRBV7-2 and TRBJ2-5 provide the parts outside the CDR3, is GAGVSQSPSNKVTEKGKDVELRCDPISGHTALYWYRQSLGQGLEFLIYFQGNSAPDKSGLPSDRFSAERTGGSVSTLTIQRTQQEDSAVYLCASSLPHTETQYFGPGTRLLVL.

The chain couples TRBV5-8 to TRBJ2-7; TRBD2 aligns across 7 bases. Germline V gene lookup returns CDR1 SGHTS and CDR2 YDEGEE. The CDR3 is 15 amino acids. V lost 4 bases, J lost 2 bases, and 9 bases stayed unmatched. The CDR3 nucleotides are TGTGCCAGCAGCCGGGAACTAGCGACAACCTACGAGCAGTACTTC. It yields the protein CASSRELATTYEQYF.

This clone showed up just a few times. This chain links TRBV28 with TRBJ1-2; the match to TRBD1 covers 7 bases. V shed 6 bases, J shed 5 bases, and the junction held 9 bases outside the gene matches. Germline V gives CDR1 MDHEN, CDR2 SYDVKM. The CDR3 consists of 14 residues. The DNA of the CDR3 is TGTGCCAGCAGCCCTCAGGGGGGGGAATATGGCTACACCTTC. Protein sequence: CASSPQGGEYGYTF.

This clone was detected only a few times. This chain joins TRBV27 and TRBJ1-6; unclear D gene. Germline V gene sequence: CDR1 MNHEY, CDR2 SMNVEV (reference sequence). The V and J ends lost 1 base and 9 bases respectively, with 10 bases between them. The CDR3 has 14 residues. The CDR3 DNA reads TGTGCCAGCAGTTTATGGGCCATCCGTTCACCCCTCCACTTT. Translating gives CASSLWAIRSPLHF.

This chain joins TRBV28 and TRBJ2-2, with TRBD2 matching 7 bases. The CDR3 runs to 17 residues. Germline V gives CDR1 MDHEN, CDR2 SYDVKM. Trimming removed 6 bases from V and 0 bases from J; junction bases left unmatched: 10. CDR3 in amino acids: CASRPAGRPANTGELFF. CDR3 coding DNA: TGTGCCAGCAGGCCAGCGGGGAGACCTGCGAACACCGGGGAGCTGTTTTTT.

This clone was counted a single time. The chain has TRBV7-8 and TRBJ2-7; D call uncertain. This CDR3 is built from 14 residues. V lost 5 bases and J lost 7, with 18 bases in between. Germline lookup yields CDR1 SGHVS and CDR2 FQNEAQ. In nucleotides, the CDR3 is TGTGCCAGCAGCCTAACGATGGGCTTGGCGGAGCAGTACTTC. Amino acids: CASSLTMGLAEQYF.

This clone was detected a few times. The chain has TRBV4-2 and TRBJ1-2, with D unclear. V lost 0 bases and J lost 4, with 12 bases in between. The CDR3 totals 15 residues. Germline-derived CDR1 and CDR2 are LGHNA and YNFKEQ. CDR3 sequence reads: CASSQDDQSSYGYTF. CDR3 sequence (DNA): TGTGCCAGCAGCCAAGATGACCAGAGTTCCTATGGCTACACCTTC.

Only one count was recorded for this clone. CDR3: CSAKLNTEAFF. The CDR3, as DNA: TGCAGTGCTAAACTCAACACTGAAGCTTTCTTT. The V and J genes are TRBV20-1 and TRBJ1-1; D call uncertain. The CDR3 consists of 11 residues. V gave up 4 bases and J gave up 2 bases, with 5 bases separating them. Germline V CDR1 and CDR2: DFQATT, SNEGSKA (reference sequence).

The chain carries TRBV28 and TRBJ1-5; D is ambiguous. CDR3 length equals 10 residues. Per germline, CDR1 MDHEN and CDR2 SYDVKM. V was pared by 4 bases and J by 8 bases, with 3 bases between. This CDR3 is CASSYEPQHF. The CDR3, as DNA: TGTGCCAGCAGTTATGAGCCCCAGCATTTT.

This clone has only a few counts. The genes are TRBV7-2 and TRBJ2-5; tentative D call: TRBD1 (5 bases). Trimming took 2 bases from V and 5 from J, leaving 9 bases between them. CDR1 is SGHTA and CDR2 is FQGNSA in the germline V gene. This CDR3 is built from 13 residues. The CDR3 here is CASSLFQGETQYF. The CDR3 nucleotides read TGTGCCAGCAGCTTATTTCAGGGTGAGACCCAGTACTTC.